These 5 T cell receptor beta chains were sequenced from one sample in a study of blood T cells in healthy people across ages. PCR was performed a second time for about 6 to 12 cycles using a sample-barcoded 5' primer and a J-beta primer mix. TCRdb redid the calling of the 5' RACE reads with MiXCR, one entry per CDR3 protein. The profile shows some 700,000 distinct CDR3 sequences, 22% of them singletons. The sequencing sample was made of blood. These receptors came from a man between 65 and 85 years old in good health.

This clonotype came up once. The rearrangement links TRBV3-1 to TRBJ2-7; possibly TRBD1 or TRBD2 for D (5 bases each). The CDR3 totals 15 residues. In germline, CDR1 is LGHDT, CDR2 YNNKEL (reference sequence). Trimming shortened V by 3 bases and J by 5 bases, and 17 bases separated the two germline ends. DNA of the CDR3: TGTGCCAGCAGCCAGCCGGGGCTAATGGCCCACGAGCAGTACTTC. This sequence encodes CASSQPGLMAHEQYF.

The table lists this clonotype with a few counts. Being one base from a much bigger clone, this may be a read error. The chain links TRBV5-1 to TRBJ2-3; TRBD1 is a possible D gene (6 bases). Per the germline V gene, CDR1 is SGHRS and CDR2 is YFSETQ. This CDR3 comprises 12 residues. V was clipped by 4 bases and J by 10 bases, with 13 bases between them. CDR3 nucleotide sequence: TGCGCCAGCAGCAGTAGGACAGTCCCGCAGTATTTT. It yields the protein CASSSRTVPQYF.

This chain connects TRBV7-7 to TRBJ2-2; tentatively, D is TRBD1 (5 bases). The germline gives CDR1 SSHAT, CDR2 FNYEAQ (reference sequence). The V end lost 5 bases, the J end lost 0 bases, and 13 bases lay between the germline ends. This CDR3 region has 16 residues. CDR3 residues: CASSLLQAANTGELFF. In nucleotides, the CDR3 is TGTGCCAGCAGCCTACTACAGGCCGCGAACACCGGGGAGCTGTTTTTT.

The V and J genes are TRBV7-6 and TRBJ1-1, with 7 bases identical to TRBD1. The J segment lost 4 bases and the V segment lost 5 bases, leaving 7 bases of the junction unmatched. The CDR3 contains 14 residues. Per the germline V gene, CDR1 is SGHVS and CDR2 is FNYEAQ. The CDR3 bases are TGTGCCAGCAGCCCAACAGGGGTAGGCACTGAAGCTTTCTTT. Protein sequence: CASSPTGVGTEAFF.

This sequence joins TRBV27 and TRBJ2-1, with 12 bases fitting TRBD2. The CDR3 runs to 19 residues. The germline gives CDR1 MNHEY, CDR2 SMNVEV (reference sequence). With 5 bases clipped from V and 8 bases from J, the junction kept 19 bases outside the gene matches. The CDR3 protein is CASSPQRLAGVILSDEQFF. CDR3 nucleotide sequence: TGTGCCAGCAGTCCCCAGCGACTAGCGGGAGTGATTTTAAGTGATGAGCAGTTCTTC.